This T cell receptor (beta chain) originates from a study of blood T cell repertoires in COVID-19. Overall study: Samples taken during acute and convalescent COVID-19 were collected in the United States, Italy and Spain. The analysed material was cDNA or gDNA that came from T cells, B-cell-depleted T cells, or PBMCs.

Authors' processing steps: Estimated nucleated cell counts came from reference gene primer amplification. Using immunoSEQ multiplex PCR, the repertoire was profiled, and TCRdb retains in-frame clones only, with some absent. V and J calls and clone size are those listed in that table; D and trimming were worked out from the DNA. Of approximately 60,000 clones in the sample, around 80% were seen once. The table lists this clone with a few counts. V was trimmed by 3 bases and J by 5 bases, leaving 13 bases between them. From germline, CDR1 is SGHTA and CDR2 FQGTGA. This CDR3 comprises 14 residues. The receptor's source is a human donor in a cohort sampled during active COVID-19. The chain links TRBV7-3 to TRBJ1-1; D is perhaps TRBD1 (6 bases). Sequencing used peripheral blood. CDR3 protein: CASSFGGARTEAFF. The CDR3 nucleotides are TGTGCCAGCAGCTTCGGGGGGGCAAGAACTGAAGCTTTCTTT.